A selection of T cell receptor beta chains follows, all from one sample in a study of blood T cell repertoires in COVID-19. Assay: immunoSEQ multiplex PCR; the TCRdb copy retains only in-frame clones and omits some. The sample lists about 220,000 clones, around three quarters occurring once. The material sequenced was peripheral blood. These receptor sequences come from a woman between 65 and 79 years old with acute or convalescent COVID-19. The CDR3 runs from the conserved cysteine through the conserved F or W. D genes are given only for firm matches. Expanded clones get a size class; other rows say once, few or many, or leave the size out.

clone_size j_call d_call v_call cdr3_aa cdr3_nt
few TRBJ1-1 - TRBV20-1 CSAWGGAEAFF TGCAGCGCATGGGGAGGGGCCGAAGCTTTCTTT
- TRBJ2-2 - TRBV20-1 CSASPRGTLDTGELFF TGCAGTGCTAGTCCCAGGGGAACCCTCGACACCGGGGAGCTGTTTTTT
- TRBJ1-2 - TRBV4-1 CASSQDPEGNYGYTF TGCGCCAGCAGCCAAGATCCGGAGGGAAACTATGGCTACACCTTC
- TRBJ2-3 - TRBV2 CASREQKDTQYF TGTGCCAGCAGGGAACAGAAAGATACGCAGTATTTT
- TRBJ1-4 TRBD1 TRBV24-1 CATSEGTAATNEKLFF TGTGCCACCAGTGAAGGGACAGCAGCAACTAATGAAAAACTGTTTTTT
- TRBJ1-4 - TRBV19 CASSIQGKYEKLFF TGTGCCAGTAGTATCCAGGGTAAATACGAAAAACTGTTTTTT
- TRBJ2-1 - TRBV30 CASRGAVGNEQFF TGTGCCTCACGCGGGGCGGTAGGGAATGAGCAGTTCTTC
few TRBJ1-2 - TRBV6-5 CASSYTTGEGGYTF TGTGCCAGCAGTTACACGACGGGTGAGGGTGGCTACACCTTC
- TRBJ2-3 TRBD2 TRBV7-2 CASSLRPSGVTDTQYF TGTGCCAGCAGCTTACGGCCTAGCGGGGTCACAGATACGCAGTATTTT
- TRBJ1-3 - TRBV30 CALGTVGNTIYF TGTGCCTTGGGGACTGTAGGAAACACCATATATTTT
few TRBJ1-2 TRBD1 TRBV6-1 CASSEVQGAPGYTF TGTGCCAGCAGTGAAGTCCAGGGGGCGCCTGGCTACACCTTC
few TRBJ1-5 - TRBV11-2 CASSLRGASNQPQHF TGTGCCAGCAGCTTACGGGGGGCTAGCAATCAGCCCCAGCATTTT
once TRBJ2-5 TRBD1 TRBV27 CASSLWTGDNQETQYF TGTGCCAGCAGTTTATGGACAGGGGATAACCAAGAGACCCAGTACTTC
- TRBJ1-1 TRBD1 TRBV30 CAWSLTGLNTEAFF TGTGCCTGGAGCCTGACAGGGCTTAACACTGAAGCTTTCTTT
- TRBJ2-7 - TRBV2 CASSSRDSTPYEQYF TGTGCCAGCAGTTCGCGGGACTCGACCCCATACGAGCAGTACTTC
- TRBJ2-7 TRBD1 TRBV6-6 CASSFGLGQGGYEQYF TGTGCCAGCAGTTTCGGACTCGGACAGGGTGGCTACGAGCAGTACTTC
- TRBJ2-1 - TRBV5-6 CASSSQGGGGPRYNEQFF TGTGCCAGCAGCTCCCAGGGAGGTGGGGGACCGCGATACAATGAGCAGTTCTTC
- TRBJ1-1 - TRBV5-1 CASSHGSMNTEAFF TGCGCCAGCAGTCATGGCTCCATGAACACTGAAGCTTTCTTT
- TRBJ2-5 TRBD1 TRBV27 CASRKGQQETQYF TGTGCCAGCCGAAAGGGACAGCAAGAGACCCAGTACTTC
- TRBJ2-7 TRBD2 TRBV18 CASSPSSGGAQEQYF TGTGCCAGCTCACCCTCTAGCGGGGGGGCCCAAGAGCAGTACTTC
- TRBJ1-2 - TRBV15 CATRETPRQGYTF TGTGCCACCAGGGAAACACCCAGGCAGGGCTACACCTTC
many TRBJ2-3 - TRBV5-1 CASSLEGLQTDTQYF TGCGCCAGCAGCTTGGAGGGGCTTCAGACAGATACGCAGTATTTT
- TRBJ2-6 - TRBV19 CASSIAYTSGANVLTF TGTGCCAGTAGTATAGCCTATACCTCTGGGGCCAACGTCCTGACTTTC
- TRBJ1-4 - TRBV7-8 CASSRTGKEKLFF TGTGCCAGCAGCCGTACAGGGAAGGAAAAACTGTTTTTT
once TRBJ2-1 TRBD1 TRBV29-1 CSGAPGTGAYNEQFF TGCAGCGGTGCCCCGGGGACAGGGGCCTACAATGAGCAGTTCTTC
- TRBJ2-5 - TRBV12-3/TRBV12-4 CASRWTDEETQYF TGTGCCAGCAGGTGGACAGACGAAGAGACCCAGTACTTC
- TRBJ2-1 TRBD2 TRBV11-2 CASSYEAGEYNEQFF TGTGCCAGCAGCTACGAAGCGGGAGAGTACAATGAGCAGTTCTTC
once TRBJ1-1 TRBD1 TRBV10-1 CASVRQGLSDMNTEAFF TGCGCCAGCGTACGACAGGGGTTGAGCGACATGAACACTGAAGCTTTCTTT
few TRBJ2-1 - TRBV2 CATQGNTGQWEQFF TGTGCCACGCAGGGGAACACCGGACAATGGGAGCAGTTCTTC
- TRBJ2-2 - TRBV24-1 CATNGENTGELFF TGTGCCACTAACGGGGAGAACACCGGGGAGCTGTTTTTT
few TRBJ1-5 - TRBV6-5 CASSMTDSNQPQHF TGTGCCAGCAGTATGACAGATAGCAATCAGCCCCAGCATTTT
- TRBJ1-1 TRBD1 TRBV29-1 CSGGQGGTEAFF TGCAGCGGCGGACAGGGGGGGACTGAAGCTTTCTTT
few TRBJ2-6 - TRBV11-2 CASSLDSAGANVLTF TGTGCCAGCAGCTTAGACTCCGCTGGGGCCAACGTCCTGACTTTC
- TRBJ1-6 - TRBV19 CASSLTGYSPLHF TGTGCCAGTAGTTTGACAGGTTATTCACCCCTCCACTTT
- TRBJ2-3 TRBD2 TRBV19 CASSIQTSGGARTQYF TGTGCCAGTAGTATACAAACTAGCGGGGGGGCCCGTACGCAGTATTTT
- TRBJ2-7 TRBD2 TRBV7-8 CASSLGPAGGSYEQYF TGTGCCAGCAGCTTAGGTCCAGCGGGGGGCTCCTACGAGCAGTACTTC
- TRBJ2-7 - TRBV12-2 CASRARPYRPYEQYF TGTGCAAGTCGGGCCAGGCCCTACAGACCCTACGAGCAGTACTTC
- TRBJ2-1 - TRBV9 CASSVTSGASMNEQFF TGTGCCAGCAGCGTGACCAGCGGTGCCTCTATGAATGAGCAGTTCTTC
- TRBJ1-5 TRBD1 TRBV2 CASRDRVGSNQPQHF TGTGCCAGCAGGGACAGGGTGGGGAGCAATCAGCCCCAGCATTTT
- TRBJ2-3 - TRBV6-2/TRBV6-3 CASSRGFLLGADTQYF TGTGCCAGCAGCAGGGGCTTCCTCCTAGGTGCAGATACGCAGTATTTT
- TRBJ2-5 - TRBV24-1 CATSDPGVQETQYF TGTGCCACCAGTGATCCGGGGGTTCAAGAGACCCAGTACTTC
- TRBJ2-1 TRBD2 TRBV18 CASSPLGGGLAGDEQFF TGTGCCAGCTCACCACTAGGGGGCGGACTAGCGGGGGATGAGCAGTTCTTC
- TRBJ1-2 - TRBV27 CASSLYGKNYGYTF TGTGCCAGCAGTTTATACGGGAAAAACTATGGCTACACCTTC
- TRBJ1-5 TRBD1 TRBV7-2 CASSKGNRGHQPQHF TGTGCCAGCAGCAAAGGAAACAGGGGGCATCAGCCCCAGCATTTT
- TRBJ2-5 TRBD2 TRBV11-2 CASSDPRGGGRETQYF TGTGCCAGCAGCGACCCTCGGGGGGGCGGGCGAGAGACCCAGTACTTC
- TRBJ1-1 - TRBV18 CASSPPGTPNTEAFF TGTGCCAGCTCACCCCCCGGGACACCAAACACTGAAGCTTTCTTT
- TRBJ2-1 TRBD1 TRBV4-3 CASSMSSGTAENEQFF TGCGCCAGCAGCATGTCATCCGGGACAGCCGAAAATGAGCAGTTCTTC
- TRBJ1-1 - TRBV9 CASSVDSRRTEAFF TGTGCCAGCAGCGTAGACTCAAGGAGGACTGAAGCTTTCTTT
- TRBJ2-5 - TRBV3-1/TRBV3-2 CASSQVARQTGETQYF TGTGCCAGCAGCCAAGTCGCCCGGCAAACCGGGGAGACCCAGTACTTC
- TRBJ2-2 TRBD2 TRBV6-2/TRBV6-3 CASSYQGGDGELFF TGTGCCAGCAGTTACCAGGGAGGGGACGGGGAGCTGTTTTTT